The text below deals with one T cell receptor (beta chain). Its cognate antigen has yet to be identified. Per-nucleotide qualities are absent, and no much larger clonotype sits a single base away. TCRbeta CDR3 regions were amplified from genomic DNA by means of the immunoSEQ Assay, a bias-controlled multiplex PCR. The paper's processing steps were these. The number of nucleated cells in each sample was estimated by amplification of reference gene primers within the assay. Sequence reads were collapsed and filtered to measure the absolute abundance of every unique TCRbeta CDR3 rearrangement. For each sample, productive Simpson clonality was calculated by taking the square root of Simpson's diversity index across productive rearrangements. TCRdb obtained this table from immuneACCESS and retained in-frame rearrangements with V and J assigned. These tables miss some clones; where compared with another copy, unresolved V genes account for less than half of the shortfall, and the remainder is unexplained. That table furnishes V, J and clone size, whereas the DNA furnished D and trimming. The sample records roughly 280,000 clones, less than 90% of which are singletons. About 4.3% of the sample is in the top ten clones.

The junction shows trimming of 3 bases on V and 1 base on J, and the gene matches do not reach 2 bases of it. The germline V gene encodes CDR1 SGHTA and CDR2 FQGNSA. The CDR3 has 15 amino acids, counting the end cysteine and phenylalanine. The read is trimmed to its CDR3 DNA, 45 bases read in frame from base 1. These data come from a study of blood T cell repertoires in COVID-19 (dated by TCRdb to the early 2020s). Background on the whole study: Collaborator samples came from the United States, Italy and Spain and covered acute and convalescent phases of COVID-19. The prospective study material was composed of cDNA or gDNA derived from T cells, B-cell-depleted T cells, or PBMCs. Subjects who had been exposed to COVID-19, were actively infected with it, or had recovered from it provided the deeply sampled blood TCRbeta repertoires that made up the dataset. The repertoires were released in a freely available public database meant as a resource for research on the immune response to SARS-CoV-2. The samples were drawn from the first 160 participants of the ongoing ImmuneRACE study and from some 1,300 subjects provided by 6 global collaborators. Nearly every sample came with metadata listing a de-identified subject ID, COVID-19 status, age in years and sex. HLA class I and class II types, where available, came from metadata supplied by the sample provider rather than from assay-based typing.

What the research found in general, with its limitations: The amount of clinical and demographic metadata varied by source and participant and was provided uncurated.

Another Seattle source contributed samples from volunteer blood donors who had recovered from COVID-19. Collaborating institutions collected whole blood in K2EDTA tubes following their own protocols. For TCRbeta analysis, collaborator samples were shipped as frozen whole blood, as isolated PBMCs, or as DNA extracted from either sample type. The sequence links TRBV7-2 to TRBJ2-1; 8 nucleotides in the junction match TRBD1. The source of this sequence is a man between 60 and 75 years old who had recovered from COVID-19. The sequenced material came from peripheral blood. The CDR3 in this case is CASSFRQGSYNEQFF. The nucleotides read TGTGCCAGCAGCTTTCGACAGGGGTCCTACAATGAGCAGTTCTTC.